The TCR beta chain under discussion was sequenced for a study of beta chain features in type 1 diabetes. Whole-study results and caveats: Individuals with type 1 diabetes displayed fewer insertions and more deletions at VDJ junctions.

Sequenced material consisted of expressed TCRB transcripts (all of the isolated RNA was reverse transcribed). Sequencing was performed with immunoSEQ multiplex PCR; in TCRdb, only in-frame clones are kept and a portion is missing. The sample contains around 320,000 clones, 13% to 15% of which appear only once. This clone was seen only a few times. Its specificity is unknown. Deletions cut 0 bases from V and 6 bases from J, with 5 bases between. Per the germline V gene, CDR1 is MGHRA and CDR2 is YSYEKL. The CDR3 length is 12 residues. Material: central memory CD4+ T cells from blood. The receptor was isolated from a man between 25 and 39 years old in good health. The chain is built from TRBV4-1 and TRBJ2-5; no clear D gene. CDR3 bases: TGCGCCAGCAGCCAAGATTGGAAGACCCAGTACTTC. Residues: CASSQDWKTQYF.